The 15 T cell receptor beta chains below come from one sample, sequenced in a study of siplizumab effects on memory and regulatory T cells. Libraries were prepared by immunoSEQ multiplex PCR; TCRdb keeps only in-frame clonotypes and omits some of them. The repertoire has about 50,000 clones, over 75% of them found once; the top ten carry less than 0.35%. The source material was naive CD8+ T cells sorted from blood. These TCRs come from a human donor in good health.

This rearrangement joins TRBV25-1 to TRBJ2-1; the D gene is possibly TRBD1 (6 bases). The V gene lost 6 bases and the J gene lost 3 bases, with 9 bases spanning the gap. The CDR3 is 13 residues long. CDR1 MGHDK and CDR2 SYGVNS come from the germline V gene. In nucleotides, the CDR3 is TGTGCCAGCAGGGACAGCCTCTACAATGAGCAGTTCTTC. This encodes CASRDSLYNEQFF.

The chain joins TRBV6-6 to TRBJ1-2, with 10 bases aligning to TRBD1. The CDR3 consists of 15 residues. With V trimmed by 2 bases and J by 2 bases, 2 bases remained unmatched. From germline, CDR1 is MNHNY and CDR2 SVGAGI (reference sequence). The CDR3, as DNA: TGTGCCAGCAGTTACGCGACAGGGGGCAACTATGGCTACACCTTC. Translating it yields CASSYATGGNYGYTF.

The chain uses TRBV2 and TRBJ2-7, with 9 nucleotides matching TRBD2. The germline CDR1 and CDR2 sequences are SNHLY and FYNNEI. This CDR3 comprises 16 residues. V dropped 10 bases and J dropped 2; count of bases not matched to a gene: 15. In DNA, the CDR3 is TGTGCCACCTCCTCGAGGGAAGGCGGGGGGGCCTACGAGCAGTACTTC. Translated: CATSSREGGGAYEQYF.

CDR3: CAWSLAAPESYTF. The CDR3 DNA reads TGTGCCTGGAGCTTGGCGGCGCCAGAAAGCTACACCTTC. This rearrangement joins TRBV30 to TRBJ1-2; D gene ambiguous. Germline V gene data show CDR1 as GTSNPN and CDR2 as SVGIG (reference sequence). The germline V and J ends were trimmed by 3 bases and 9 bases, with 17 bases remaining between them. There are 13 residues in the CDR3.

The CDR3 loop is CASSYPPGVYTEAFF. The CDR3 DNA reads TGTGCCAGCAGTTACCCCCCTGGTGTTTACACTGAAGCTTTCTTT. J is TRBJ1-1 and V is TRBV6-6; D gene uncertain. Germline values: CDR1 MNHNY, CDR2 SVGAGI (reference sequence). The CDR3 loop spans 15 amino acids. Trimming left V 2 bases short and J 3 bases short, with 13 bases between.

The chain has TRBV5-5 and TRBJ1-2; D is perhaps TRBD1 (6 bases). The CDR3 runs 14 residues. The V and J ends lost 2 bases and 3 bases respectively, with 11 bases between them. The germline V gene encodes CDR1 SGHKS and CDR2 YYEKEE (reference sequence). CDR3 nucleotide sequence: TGTGCCAGCAGCTTACAGGGAGAGGACTATGGCTACACCTTC. It codes for CASSLQGEDYGYTF.

The sample holds one count of this clone. The J gene is TRBJ2-3, the V gene TRBV6-5; TRBD1 might be the D (5 bases). The germline V gene has CDR1 MNHEY and CDR2 SVGAGI. The germline V and J ends were trimmed by 2 bases and 6 bases, with 9 bases remaining between them. This CDR3 comprises 13 residues. The CDR3 reads CASSYPRADTQYF. CDR3 bases: TGTGCCAGCAGTTACCCCAGGGCGGATACGCAGTATTTT.

This clone has more than one count but fewer than ten. The chain recombines TRBV7-9 with TRBJ1-5, with D possibly being TRBD1 (5 bases). V was clipped by 4 bases and J by 12 bases, with 16 bases between them. The CDR3 runs to 13 residues. Germline V gene sequence: CDR1 SEHNR, CDR2 FQNEAQ (reference sequence). CDR3 residues: CASSSDQHGGQHF. CDR3 DNA: TGTGCCAGCAGCTCAGACCAACATGGGGGCCAGCATTTT.

The sample holds a few counts of this clone. This sequence joins TRBV27 and TRBJ2-1, with 7 bases fitting TRBD2. V shed 8 bases and J 3 bases; nucleotides not matched to a gene: 4. The germline V gene has CDR1 MNHEY and CDR2 SMNVEV (reference sequence). This CDR3 has 13 residues. The CDR3, as DNA: TGTGCCAGCTCGGGCGGGAGCTACAATGAGCAGTTCTTC. Translation gives CASSGGSYNEQFF.

The chain has TRBV6-4 and TRBJ2-1, with TRBD2 matching over 8 bases. Per germline, CDR1 MRHNA and CDR2 SNTAGT. The CDR3 extends over 16 amino acids. The V gene end was trimmed by 0 bases and the J gene end by 9 bases; junction bases not matched to a gene: 10. CDR3 sequence (DNA): TGTGCCAGCAGTGACTCTGCGAGCGGGAGAACTGGTGAGCAGTTCTTC. Translating it yields CASSDSASGRTGEQFF.

The chain links TRBV11-2 to TRBJ1-2, with D possibly TRBD1 on 5 matching bases. This CDR3 spans 16 amino acids. From germline, CDR1 is SGHAT and CDR2 FQNNGV. The V gene lost 4 bases and the J gene lost 7 bases, with 22 bases spanning the gap. CDR3 nucleotide sequence: TGTGCCAGCAGCTCTTCTACGCAGGGCAATGACGGTGGCTACACCTTC. It codes for CASSSSTQGNDGGYTF.

The rearrangement uses TRBV30 and TRBJ2-7; unclear D gene. The CDR3 has 15 residues. Germline CDR1 and CDR2: GTSNPN and SVGIG (reference sequence). V dropped 0 bases and J dropped 6 bases, with 18 bases sitting between them. The CDR3 spells CAWSVSPRSNGEQYF. The CDR3, as DNA: TGTGCCTGGAGTGTATCCCCGAGATCTAACGGCGAGCAGTACTTC.

This chain uses TRBV6-6 with TRBJ2-5; D is unresolved. Per germline, CDR1 MNHNY and CDR2 SVGAGI (reference sequence). This CDR3 spans 15 amino acids. The V gene lost 5 bases and the J gene lost 5 bases, with 18 bases spanning the gap. CDR3 in amino acids: CASSPHAVVRETQYF. The CDR3 DNA is TGTGCCAGCAGTCCCCATGCGGTGGTTCGGGAGACCCAGTACTTC.

The gene calls are TRBV7-6 and TRBJ2-2, with 7 bases matching TRBD1. Germline V gene sequence: CDR1 SGHVS, CDR2 FNYEAQ. CDR3 length equals 15 residues. J lost 0 bases, V lost 6 bases, and 4 bases had no gene match. The CDR3 nucleotides are TGTGCCAGCAGTTCCGGGACAGCGAACACCGGGGAGCTGTTTTTT. Protein product: CASSSGTANTGELFF.

The gene calls are TRBV6-7 and TRBJ1-1; D perhaps matches TRBD1 (5 bases). TRBV6-7 is identified as an open reading frame with a role that is uncertain. V lost 9 bases and J 0 bases, leaving 23 bases between the germline ends. CDR3 length equals 17 residues. The CDR3 region has the DNA TGTGCCAGGATTATACGGGGGTGTGGAGCCATGAACACTGAAGCTTTCTTT. Its translation: CARIIRGCGAMNTEAFF.